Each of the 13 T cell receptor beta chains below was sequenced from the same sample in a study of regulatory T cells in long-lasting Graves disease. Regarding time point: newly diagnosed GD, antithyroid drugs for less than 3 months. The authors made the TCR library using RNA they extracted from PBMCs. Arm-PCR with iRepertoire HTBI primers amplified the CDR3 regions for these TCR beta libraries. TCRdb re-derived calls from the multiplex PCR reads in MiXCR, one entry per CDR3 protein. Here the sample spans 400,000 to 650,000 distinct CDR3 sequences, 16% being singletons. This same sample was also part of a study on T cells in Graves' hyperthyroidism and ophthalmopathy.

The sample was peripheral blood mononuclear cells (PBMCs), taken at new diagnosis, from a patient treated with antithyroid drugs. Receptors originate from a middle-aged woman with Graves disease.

This chain's CDR3 is CSARGPSGLEETQYF. In nucleotides, the CDR3 is TGCAGTGCTAGGGGTCCGTCGGGACTAGAAGAGACCCAGTACTTC. The V gene is TRBV20-1, the J gene TRBJ2-5; TRBD2 aligns across 8 bases. The CDR3 has 15 amino acids. Germline lookup yields CDR1 DFQATT and CDR2 SNEGSKA (reference sequence). Losses at the gene ends were 3 bases for V and 3 bases for J; bases not matched to a gene: 9.

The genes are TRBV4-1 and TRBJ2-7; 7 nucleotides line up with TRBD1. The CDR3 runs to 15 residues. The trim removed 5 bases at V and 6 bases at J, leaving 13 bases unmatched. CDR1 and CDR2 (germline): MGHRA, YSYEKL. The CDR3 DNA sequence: TGCGCCAGCAGCTTTCAGGACAGGAGTTTCGGCGAGCAGTACTTC. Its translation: CASSFQDRSFGEQYF.

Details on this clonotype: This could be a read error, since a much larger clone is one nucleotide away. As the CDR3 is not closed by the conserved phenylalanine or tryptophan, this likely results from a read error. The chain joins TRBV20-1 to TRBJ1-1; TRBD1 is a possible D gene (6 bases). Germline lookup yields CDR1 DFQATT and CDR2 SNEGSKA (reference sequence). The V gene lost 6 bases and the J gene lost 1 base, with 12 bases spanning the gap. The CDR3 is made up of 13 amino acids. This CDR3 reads CSARQVSNTEAFL. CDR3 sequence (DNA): TGCAGTGCCCGACAGGTCTCGAACACTGAAGCTTTCCTT.

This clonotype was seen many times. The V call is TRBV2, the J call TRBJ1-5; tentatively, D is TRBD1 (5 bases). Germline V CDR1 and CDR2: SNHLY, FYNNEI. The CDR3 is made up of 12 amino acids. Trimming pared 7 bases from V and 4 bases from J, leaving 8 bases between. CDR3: CASMDNNQPQHF. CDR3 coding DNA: TGTGCCAGCATGGACAATAATCAGCCCCAGCATTTT.

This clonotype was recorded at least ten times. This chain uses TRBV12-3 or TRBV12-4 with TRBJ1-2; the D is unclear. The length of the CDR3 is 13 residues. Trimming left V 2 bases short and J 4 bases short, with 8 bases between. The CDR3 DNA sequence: TGTGCCAGCAGTTTATTGGGATCCTATGGCTACACCTTC. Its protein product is CASSLLGSYGYTF.

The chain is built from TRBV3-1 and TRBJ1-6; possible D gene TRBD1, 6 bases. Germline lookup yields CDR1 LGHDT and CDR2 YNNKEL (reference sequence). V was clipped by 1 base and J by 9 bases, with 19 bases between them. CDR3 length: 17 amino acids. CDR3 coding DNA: TGTGCCAGCAGCCAAGTGTGGGGGGGCGACTTGGGTTCACCCCTCCACTTT. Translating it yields CASSQVWGGDLGSPLHF.

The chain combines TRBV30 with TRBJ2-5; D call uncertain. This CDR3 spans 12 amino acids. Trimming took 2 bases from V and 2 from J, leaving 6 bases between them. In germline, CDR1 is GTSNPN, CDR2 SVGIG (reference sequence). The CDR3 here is CAWSPSQETQYF. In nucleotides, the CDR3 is TGTGCCTGGAGTCCTTCGCAAGAGACCCAGTACTTC.

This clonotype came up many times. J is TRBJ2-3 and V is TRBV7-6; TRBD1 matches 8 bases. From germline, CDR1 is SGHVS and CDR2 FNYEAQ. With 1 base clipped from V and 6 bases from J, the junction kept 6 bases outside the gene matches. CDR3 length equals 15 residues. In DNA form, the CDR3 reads TGTGCCAGCAGCTTAGACCTGGGGACAGGTGATACGCAGTATTTT. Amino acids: CASSLDLGTGDTQYF.

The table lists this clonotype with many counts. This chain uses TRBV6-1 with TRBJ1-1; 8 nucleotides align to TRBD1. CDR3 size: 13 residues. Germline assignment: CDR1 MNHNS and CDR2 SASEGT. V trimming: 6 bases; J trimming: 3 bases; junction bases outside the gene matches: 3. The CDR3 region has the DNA TGTGCCAGCAGCGACAGGGGCCACACTGAAGCTTTCTTT. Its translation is CASSDRGHTEAFF.

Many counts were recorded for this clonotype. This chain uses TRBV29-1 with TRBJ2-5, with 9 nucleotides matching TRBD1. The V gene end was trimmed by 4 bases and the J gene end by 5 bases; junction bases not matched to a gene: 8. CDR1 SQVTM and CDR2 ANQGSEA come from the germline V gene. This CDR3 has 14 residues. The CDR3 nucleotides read TGCAGCGTTGGATCCACAGGGGGCACGGAGACCCAGTACTTC. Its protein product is CSVGSTGGTETQYF.

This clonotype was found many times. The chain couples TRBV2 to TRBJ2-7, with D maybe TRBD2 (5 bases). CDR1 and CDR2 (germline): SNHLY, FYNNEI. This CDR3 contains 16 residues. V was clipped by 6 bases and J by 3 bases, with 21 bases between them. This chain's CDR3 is CASRWDSERRYYEQYF. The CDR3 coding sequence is TGTGCCAGCAGATGGGATTCGGAGCGGAGATACTACGAGCAGTACTTC.

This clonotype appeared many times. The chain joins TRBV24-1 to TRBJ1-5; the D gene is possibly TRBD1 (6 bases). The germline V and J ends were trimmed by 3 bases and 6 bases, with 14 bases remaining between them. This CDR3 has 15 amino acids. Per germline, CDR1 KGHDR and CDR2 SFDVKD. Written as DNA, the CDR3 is TGTGCCACCAGTGATGCAATGGGGGGCGGTCAGCCCCAGCATTTT. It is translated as CATSDAMGGGQPQHF.

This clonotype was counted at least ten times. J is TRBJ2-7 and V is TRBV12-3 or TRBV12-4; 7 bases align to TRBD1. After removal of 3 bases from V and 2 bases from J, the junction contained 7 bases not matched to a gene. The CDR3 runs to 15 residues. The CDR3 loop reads CASSLSGTAAYEQYF. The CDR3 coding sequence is TGTGCCAGCAGTTTGTCCGGGACAGCCGCCTACGAGCAGTACTTC.